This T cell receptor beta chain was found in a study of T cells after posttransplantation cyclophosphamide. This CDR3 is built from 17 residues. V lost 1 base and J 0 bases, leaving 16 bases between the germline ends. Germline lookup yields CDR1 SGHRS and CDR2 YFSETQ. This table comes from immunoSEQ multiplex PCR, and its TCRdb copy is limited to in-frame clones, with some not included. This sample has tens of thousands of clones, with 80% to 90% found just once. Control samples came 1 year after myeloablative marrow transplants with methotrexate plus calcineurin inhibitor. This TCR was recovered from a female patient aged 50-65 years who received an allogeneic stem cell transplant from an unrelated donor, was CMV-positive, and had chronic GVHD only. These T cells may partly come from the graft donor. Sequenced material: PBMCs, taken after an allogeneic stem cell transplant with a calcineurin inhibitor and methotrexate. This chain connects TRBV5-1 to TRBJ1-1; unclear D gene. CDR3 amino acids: CASSLLPGQRLNTEAFF. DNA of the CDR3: TGCGCCAGCAGCTTGCTTCCAGGCCAAAGATTGAACACTGAAGCTTTCTTT.